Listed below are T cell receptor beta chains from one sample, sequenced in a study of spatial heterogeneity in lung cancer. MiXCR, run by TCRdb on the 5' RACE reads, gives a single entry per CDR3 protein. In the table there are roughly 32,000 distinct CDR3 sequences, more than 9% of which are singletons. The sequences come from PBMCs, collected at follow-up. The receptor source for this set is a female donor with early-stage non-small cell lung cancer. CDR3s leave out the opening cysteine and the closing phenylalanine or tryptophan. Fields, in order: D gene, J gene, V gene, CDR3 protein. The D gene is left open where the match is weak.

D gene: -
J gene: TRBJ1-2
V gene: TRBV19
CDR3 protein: ASSPALLFDYGYT

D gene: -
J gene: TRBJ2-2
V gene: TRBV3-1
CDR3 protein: ASSAGQKFTGELF

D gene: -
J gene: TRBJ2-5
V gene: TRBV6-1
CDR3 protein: ASSGWASETQY

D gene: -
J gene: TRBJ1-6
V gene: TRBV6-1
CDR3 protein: ASSELGSPLH

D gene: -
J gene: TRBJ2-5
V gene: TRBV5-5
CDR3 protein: ASSLKPGAETQY

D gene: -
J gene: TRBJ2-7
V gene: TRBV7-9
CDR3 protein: ASSLAPLTYEQY

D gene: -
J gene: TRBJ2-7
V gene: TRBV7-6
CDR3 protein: ASSPRTGSSSYEQY

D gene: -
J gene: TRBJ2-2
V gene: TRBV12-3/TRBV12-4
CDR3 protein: ASSRHIEGELF

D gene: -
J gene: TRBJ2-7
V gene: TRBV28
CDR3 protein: ASSPRDRPLWQY

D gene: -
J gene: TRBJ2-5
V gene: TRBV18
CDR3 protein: ASSPIFQGRGETQY

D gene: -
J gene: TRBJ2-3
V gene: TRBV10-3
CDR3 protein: AISEGRSIDTQY

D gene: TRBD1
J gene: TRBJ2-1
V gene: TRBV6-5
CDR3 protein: ASKGATYNEQF

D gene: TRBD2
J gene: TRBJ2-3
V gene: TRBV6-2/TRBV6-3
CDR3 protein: ASSAGGARDTQY

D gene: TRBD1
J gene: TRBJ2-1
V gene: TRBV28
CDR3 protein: ASSFTRTGGYNEQF

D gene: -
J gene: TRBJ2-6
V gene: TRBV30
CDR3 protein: ACRLLTGANVLT